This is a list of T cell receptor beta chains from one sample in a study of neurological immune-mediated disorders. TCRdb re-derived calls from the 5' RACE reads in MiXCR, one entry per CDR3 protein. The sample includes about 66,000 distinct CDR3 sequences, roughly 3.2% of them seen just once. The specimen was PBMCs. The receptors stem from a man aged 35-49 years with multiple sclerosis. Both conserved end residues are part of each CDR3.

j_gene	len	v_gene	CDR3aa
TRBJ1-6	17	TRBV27	CASSPLWALRDNSPLHF
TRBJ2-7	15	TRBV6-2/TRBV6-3	CASSPLTGWNYEQYF
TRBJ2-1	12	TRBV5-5	CASSSVRVEQFF
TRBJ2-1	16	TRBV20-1	CSARDPQRGPYNEQFF
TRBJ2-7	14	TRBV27	CASTLAGGFNEQYF
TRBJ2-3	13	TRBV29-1	CSVETGGTDTQYF
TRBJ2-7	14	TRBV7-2	CASSFRTGGHEQYF
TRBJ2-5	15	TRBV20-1	CSARLGTSGAETQYF
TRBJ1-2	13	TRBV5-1	CASSSGPRYGYTF
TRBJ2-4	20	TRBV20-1	CSASPIGASGTLLAKNIQYF
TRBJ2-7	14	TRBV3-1	CASSPWDSSYEQYF
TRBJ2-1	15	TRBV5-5	CASSDGLAGYNEQFF
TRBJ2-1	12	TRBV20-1	CSASQADNEQFF
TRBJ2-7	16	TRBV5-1	CASSLTPGGLSYEQYF
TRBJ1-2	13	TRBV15	CATSNRDASGYTF
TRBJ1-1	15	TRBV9	CASSVVVTANTEAFF
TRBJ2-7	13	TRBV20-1	CSADGGGRYEQYF
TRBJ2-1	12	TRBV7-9	CASSPATDEQFF
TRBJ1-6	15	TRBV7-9	CASSLGKGGNSPLHF
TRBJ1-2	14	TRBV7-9	CASSLAGGIDGYTF
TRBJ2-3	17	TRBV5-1	CASRPPGQPGLVATQYF
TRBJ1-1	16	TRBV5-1	CASSLVQGAMNTEAFF
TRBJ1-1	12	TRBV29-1	CSVEQGNTEAFF
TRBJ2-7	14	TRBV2	CASSAGTGFHEQYF
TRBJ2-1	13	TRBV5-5	CASSRSVNNEQFF
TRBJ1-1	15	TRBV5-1	CASSSSAGMNTEAFF
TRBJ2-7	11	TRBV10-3	CAIGRPGEQYF
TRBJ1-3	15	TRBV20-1	CSARSGTGTGNTIYF
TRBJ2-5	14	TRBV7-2	CASSFGGARKTQYF
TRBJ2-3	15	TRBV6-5	CASSYRDSNTDTQYF
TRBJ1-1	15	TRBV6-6	CASSYDIWGSSEAFF
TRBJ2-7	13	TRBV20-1	CSAKNNRISGQYF
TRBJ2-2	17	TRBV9	CASSPFWQAIHTGELFF
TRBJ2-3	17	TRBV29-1	CSVAGLAGESRTDTQYF
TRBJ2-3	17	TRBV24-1	CATSGGVWRENTDTQYF
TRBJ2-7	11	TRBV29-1	CSVGDYYEQYF
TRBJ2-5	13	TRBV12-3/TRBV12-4	CASSLGRSETQYF